This T cell receptor beta chain was sequenced for a study of T cell repertoires in cytomegalovirus infection. TCRdb processed the reads anew with MiXCR; each CDR3 protein has one entry. The table records around 710,000 distinct CDR3 sequences, about 28% of them present only once. This clonotype came up a few times. Antigen specificity is unknown. Germline CDR1 and CDR2: SGHAT and FQNNGV. V dropped 1 base and J dropped 5 bases, with 6 bases sitting between them. CDR3 length: 13 residues. This sample comprised cultured CD8+ T cells from PBMCs, obtained from culture after CMV antigen stimulation. The receptor was derived from a human donor in good health (CMV status not recorded). Some clones in this sample may be carry-over from other donors' samples. The gene calls are TRBV11-2 and TRBJ1-5; D is undetermined. CDR3 bases: TGTGCCAGCAGCTTAGGATCCCATCAGCCCCAGCATTTT. Translated: CASSLGSHQPQHF.